The 15 T cell receptor beta chains below come from one sample, sequenced in a study of T cell clones after liver transplantation. Assay: immunoSEQ multiplex PCR; the TCRdb copy retains only in-frame clones and omits some. The sample records about 51,000 clones, roughly 71% being singletons. The source was CD4+ T cells from blood, collected roughly 56 months after liver transplant. These receptors originate from a human patient who received a liver transplant. Some T cells may originate from the graft donor.

The chain recombines TRBV9 with TRBJ1-2; D not resolved. CDR1 SGDLS and CDR2 YYNGEE come from the germline V gene. The CDR3 length is 10 residues. Trimming removed 6 bases from V and 8 bases from J, with 8 bases in between. The CDR3 spells CASTLWGYTF. The CDR3 DNA is TGTGCCAGCACTTTATGGGGCTACACCTTC.

V is TRBV7-2 and J is TRBJ2-1; D gene unclear. The germline V gene has CDR1 SGHTA and CDR2 FQGNSA. The CDR3 totals 12 residues. V was cut by 2 bases and J by 9 bases, with 8 bases left in between. The CDR3, as DNA: TGTGCCAGCAGCTTAACGGGCCGTGAGCAGTTCTTC. This translates into CASSLTGREQFF.

This clone is a singleton in its sample. The chain is built from TRBV11-2 and TRBJ2-1; D may be TRBD2 (6 bases). CDR3 length equals 13 residues. Trimming took 5 bases from V and 5 from J, leaving 10 bases between them. Germline lookup yields CDR1 SGHAT and CDR2 FQNNGV. CDR3 region: CASSQGLHNEQFF. The CDR3 nucleotides are TGTGCCAGCAGCCAGGGACTTCACAATGAGCAGTTCTTC. The full variable domain, its missing parts supplied by reference TRBV11-2 and TRBJ2-1, is EAGVAQSPRYKIIEKRQSVAFWCNPISGHATLYWYQQILGQGPKLLIQFQNNGVVDDSQLPKDRFSAERLKGVDSTLKIQPAKLEDSAVYLCASSQGLHNEQFFGPGTRLTVL.

This rearrangement joins TRBV12-5 to TRBJ2-1; tentative D call: TRBD2 (5 bases). Germline loops: CDR1 LGHNT, CDR2 FRNRAP. Trimming took off 4 bases at V and 7 bases at J, with 8 bases between the two ends. CDR3 length: 12 amino acids. The DNA for the CDR3 is TGTGCTAGTGGTTCCAGGAGGAATGAGCAGTTCTTC. This translates into CASGSRRNEQFF. Variable domain in full (rest from reference TRBV12-5 and TRBJ2-1): DARVTQTPRHKVTEMGQEVTMRCQPILGHNTVFWYRQTMMQGLELLAYFRNRAPLDDSGMPKDRFSAEMPDATLATLKIQPSEPRDSAVYFCASGSRRNEQFFGPGTRLTVL.

CDR3 in DNA: TGCGCCAGCAGCCAAGTTCTTGAACAAAAGAACACTGAAGCTTTCTTT. Its translation: CASSQVLEQKNTEAFF. The rearrangement uses TRBV4-1 and TRBJ1-1, with D unclear. The germline V and J ends were trimmed by 1 base and 1 base, with 13 bases remaining between them. The CDR3 totals 16 residues. Germline values: CDR1 MGHRA, CDR2 YSYEKL.

The rearrangement links TRBV5-4 to TRBJ2-7; D tentatively fits TRBD1 or TRBD2 (5 bases each). The CDR3 extends over 15 amino acids. Germline CDR1 reads SGHNT; CDR2 reads YYREEE (reference sequence). The V end lost 4 bases, the J end lost 2 bases, and 16 bases lay between the germline ends. CDR3 sequence (DNA): TGTGCCAGCAGCCTCGACCGGGGACCTGCCTACGAGCAGTACTTC. This translates into CASSLDRGPAYEQYF.

This sequence joins TRBV6-5 and TRBJ1-6; D is uncertain. CDR3 size: 14 residues. Trimming shortened V by 3 bases and J by 7 bases, and 10 bases separated the two germline ends. Per the germline V gene, CDR1 is MNHEY and CDR2 is SVGAGI. The CDR3 protein is CASSYRTGNSPLHF. The CDR3 DNA reads TGTGCCAGCAGTTATCGGACGGGAAATTCACCCCTCCACTTT.

The chain couples TRBV9 to TRBJ1-4; no firm D call. The CDR3 consists of 14 residues. Germline V gives CDR1 SGDLS, CDR2 YYNGEE. V was pared by 4 bases and J by 7 bases, with 14 bases between. The CDR3 here is CASSPRTTSEKLFF. The CDR3, as DNA: TGTGCCAGCAGCCCTCGGACCACCTCTGAAAAACTGTTTTTT.

This chain joins TRBV20-1 and TRBJ2-5; no clear D gene. The CDR3 runs to 11 residues. Germline V gene sequence: CDR1 DFQATT, CDR2 SNEGSKA (reference sequence). V was shortened by 4 bases and J by 1 base, with 4 bases between the two germline ends. As DNA, the CDR3 is TGCAGTGCTACGGCCCAAGAGACCCAGTACTTC. This codes for CSATAQETQYF.

This chain uses TRBV27 with TRBJ2-7, with TRBD1 identical over 7 bases. The V gene's germline CDR1 is MNHEY and CDR2 SMNVEV (reference sequence). CDR3 length equals 15 residues. The ends lost 3 bases at V and 11 bases at J; junction bases unmatched: 16. The CDR3 here is CASSLSGETGLSKYF. The CDR3 bases are TGTGCCAGCAGTTTGAGTGGGGAGACAGGGCTTTCTAAGTACTTC.

The rearrangement uses TRBV10-3 and TRBJ2-1, with D uncertain. This CDR3 is built from 15 residues. The germline gives CDR1 ENHRY, CDR2 SYGVKD. Trimming left V 2 bases short and J 5 bases short, with 13 bases between. CDR3 residues: CAISERSVLNNEQFF. The CDR3 DNA reads TGTGCCATCAGTGAGAGGTCAGTCCTGAACAATGAGCAGTTCTTC.

This clone was seen only a few times. The rearrangement joins TRBV9 to TRBJ2-3; 10 nucleotides align to TRBD2. The ends lost 4 bases at V and 5 bases at J; junction bases unmatched: 7. The CDR3 covers 15 residues. Germline lookup yields CDR1 SGDLS and CDR2 YYNGEE. Here the CDR3 reads CASSPPASGGDTQYF. The CDR3 nucleotides are TGTGCCAGCAGCCCCCCGGCTAGCGGGGGAGATACGCAGTATTTT.

The chain carries TRBV18 and TRBJ2-1, with unresolved D. The CDR3 covers 14 residues. V dropped 6 bases and J dropped 6 bases, with 15 bases sitting between them. Germline V gene sequence: CDR1 KGHSH, CDR2 LQKENI. The CDR3 nucleotides are TGTGCCAGCTCCCTCGTGCCGGGCCCCAATGAGCAGTTCTTC. Amino acids: CASSLVPGPNEQFF.

This clone was seen more than once but under ten times. The V and J genes are TRBV9 and TRBJ2-3; 7 nucleotides match TRBD1. Germline loops: CDR1 SGDLS, CDR2 YYNGEE. CDR3 length: 15 amino acids. V shed 0 bases and J 2 bases; nucleotides not matched to a gene: 3. The CDR3 DNA follows: TGTGCCAGCAGCGTAGGGGGACAGTTCACAGATACGCAGTATTTT. The encoded protein is CASSVGGQFTDTQYF.

The rearrangement uses TRBV7-9 and TRBJ2-3; 8 bases agree with TRBD2. Germline V gives CDR1 SEHNR, CDR2 FQNEAQ (reference sequence). The ends lost 1 base at V and 0 bases at J; junction bases unmatched: 6. The CDR3 is made up of 17 amino acids. The CDR3 region has the DNA TGTGCCAGCAGCTTAGGGGTTGGCGGGGGGAGCACAGATACGCAGTATTTT. It encodes CASSLGVGGGSTDTQYF. Together with reference TRBV7-9 and TRBJ2-3, the CDR3 gives the full variable domain: DTGVSQNPRHKITKRGQNVTFRCDPISEHNRLYWYRQTLGQGPEFLTYFQNEAQLEKSRLLSDRFSAERPKGSFSTLEIQRTEQGDSAMYLCASSLGVGGGSTDTQYFGPGTRLTVL.